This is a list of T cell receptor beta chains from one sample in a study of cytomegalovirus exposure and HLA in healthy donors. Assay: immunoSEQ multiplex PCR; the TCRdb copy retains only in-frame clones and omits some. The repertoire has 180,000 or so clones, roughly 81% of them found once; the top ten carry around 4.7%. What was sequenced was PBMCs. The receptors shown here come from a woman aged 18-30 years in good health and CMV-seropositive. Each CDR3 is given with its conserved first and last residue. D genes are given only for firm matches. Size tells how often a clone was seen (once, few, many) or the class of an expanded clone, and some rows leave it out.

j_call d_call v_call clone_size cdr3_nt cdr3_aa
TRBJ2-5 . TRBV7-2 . TGTGCCAGCAGCCCCCGCTTAGAAGAGACCCAGTACTTC CASSPRLEETQYF
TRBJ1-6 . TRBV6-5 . TGTGCCAGCAGACATCGACAGGATCTCCACTTT CASRHRQDLHF
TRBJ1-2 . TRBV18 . TGTGCCAGCTCACCAAGGGGAGGGATCTATGGCTACACCTTC CASSPRGGIYGYTF
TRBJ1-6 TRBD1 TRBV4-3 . TGCGCCAGCAGCCATAATCCGGGACAGAATAATTCACCCCTCCACTTT CASSHNPGQNNSPLHF
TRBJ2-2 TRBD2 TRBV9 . TGTGCCAGCAGCGTCGCCGGGACTACCAACACCGGGGAGCTGTTTTTT CASSVAGTTNTGELFF
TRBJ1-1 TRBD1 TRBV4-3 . TGCGCCAGCAGCCAAGACCAGGGGGCGAACACTGAAGCTTTCTTT CASSQDQGANTEAFF
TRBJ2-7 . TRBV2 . TGTGCCAGCAGTGGAACCGGGTCGGGAGCCTACGAGCAGTACTTC CASSGTGSGAYEQYF
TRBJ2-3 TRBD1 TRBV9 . TGTGCCAGCACCCCGGGACAGGGGGCAGATACGCAGTATTTT CASTPGQGADTQYF
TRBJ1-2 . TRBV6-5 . TGTGCCAGCAGTTACGAGGCAGAACTATTCTATGGCTACACCTTC CASSYEAELFYGYTF
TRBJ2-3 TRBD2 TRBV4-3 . TGCGCCAGCAGCCTGGCGGGGGTCACAGATACGCAGTATTTT CASSLAGVTDTQYF
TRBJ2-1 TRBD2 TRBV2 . TGTGCCAGCAGCCTACTAGCGGGGGGGCACAGTGAGCAGTTCTTC CASSLLAGGHSEQFF
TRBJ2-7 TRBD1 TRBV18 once TGTGCCAGCTCCCCGGGGACAGGGGTATTCTACGAGCAGTACTTC CASSPGTGVFYEQYF
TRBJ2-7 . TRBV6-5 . TGTGCCAGCAGTTCCCACGGGGGCGAGCAGTACTTC CASSSHGGEQYF
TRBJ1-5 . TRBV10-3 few TGTGCCATCAGGCAACCTGAGCAGCCCCAGCATTTT CAIRQPEQPQHF
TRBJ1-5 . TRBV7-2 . TGTGCCAGCAGCTTAGGGTGGCCGGGAAATCAGCCCCAGCATTTT CASSLGWPGNQPQHF
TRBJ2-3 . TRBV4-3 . TGCGCCAGCAGCCAAGAGATTCGGTCAGATACGCAGTATTTT CASSQEIRSDTQYF
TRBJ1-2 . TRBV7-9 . TGTGCCAGCAGCTTAGCTCTACAGCTATATGGCTACACCTTC CASSLALQLYGYTF
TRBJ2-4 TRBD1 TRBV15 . TGTGCCACCAGCAGAGATCGGGGACAGGCAGGGGGTGGGGCCAAAAACATTCAGTACTTC CATSRDRGQAGGGAKNIQYF
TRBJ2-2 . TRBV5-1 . TGCGCCAGCAGCTTGCCACAATGGGGGCTAAACACCGGGGAGCTGTTTTTT CASSLPQWGLNTGELFF
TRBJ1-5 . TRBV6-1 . TGTGCCAGCAGTGAATTCAGGCAGCCCCAGCATTTT CASSEFRQPQHF
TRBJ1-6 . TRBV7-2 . TGTGCCAGCAGCCCGGGGACAACTAATTCACCCCTCCACTTT CASSPGTTNSPLHF
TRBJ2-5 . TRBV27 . TGTGCCAGCAGTTCCCTTCCGGGGGAGCTGGCAGAGACCCAGTACTTC CASSSLPGELAETQYF
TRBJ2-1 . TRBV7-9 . TGTGCCAGCAGCTCAAGGGGTATTGAGCAGTTCTTC CASSSRGIEQFF
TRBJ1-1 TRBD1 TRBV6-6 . TGTGCCAGCAGTTCCGTCGACAGGGCGAACACTGAAGCTTTCTTT CASSSVDRANTEAFF
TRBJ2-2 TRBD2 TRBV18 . TGTGCCAGCTCCCGGACTAGCGGGGGCCTGACCGCCGGGGAGCTGTTTTTT CASSRTSGGLTAGELFF
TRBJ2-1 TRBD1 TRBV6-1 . TGTGCCAGCAGGTGGCAGGGGGCTAATGAGCAGTTCTTC CASRWQGANEQFF
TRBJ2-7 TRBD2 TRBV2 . TGTGCCAGCAGTCGGACTAGCGGATTCGCCTACGAGCAGTACTTC CASSRTSGFAYEQYF
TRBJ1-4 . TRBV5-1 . TGCGCCAGCAGAGACAGTAAGGGTCAACTGTTTTTT CASRDSKGQLFF
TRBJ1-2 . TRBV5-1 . TGCGCCAGCAGCTTGGTTCCACGCTATGGTTACACCTTC CASSLVPRYGYTF
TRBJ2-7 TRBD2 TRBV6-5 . TGTGCCAGCAGTTCTCAAGCGGGGGGGCCAAGAGAGCAGTACTTC CASSSQAGGPREQYF
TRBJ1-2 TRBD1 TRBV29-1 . TGCAGCGCGATGGGACAGAACTATGGCTACACCTTC CSAMGQNYGYTF
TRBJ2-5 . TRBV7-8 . TGTGCCAGCAGCTTAGGTCTCCAGAACCAAGAGACCCAGTACTTC CASSLGLQNQETQYF
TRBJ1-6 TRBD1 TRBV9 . TGTGCCAGCAGCAAACGGGGGACAGCTAATTCACCCCTCCACTTT CASSKRGTANSPLHF
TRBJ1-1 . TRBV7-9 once TGTGCCAGCAGCCTCGTCAGCACTGAAGCTTTCTTT CASSLVSTEAFF
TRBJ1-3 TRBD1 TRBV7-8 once TGTGCCAGCAGCCCACCGGGACAGGGATCCTCTGGAAACACCATATATTTT CASSPPGQGSSGNTIYF
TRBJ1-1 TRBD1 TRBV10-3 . TGTGCCATCAGCCCAGGGGGCGTGGGGAACACTGAAGCTTTCTTT CAISPGGVGNTEAFF
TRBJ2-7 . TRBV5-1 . TGCGCCAGCAGCTCCAGGGTCGGCGAGCAGTACTTC CASSSRVGEQYF
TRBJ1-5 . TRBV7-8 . TGTGCCAGCAGCTTAGAGGGGGGGGTTCAGCCCCAGCATTTT CASSLEGGVQPQHF
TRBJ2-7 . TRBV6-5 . TGTGCAACATCGAGGGAATACGAGCAGTACTTC CATSREYEQYF
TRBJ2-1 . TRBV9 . TGTGCCAGCAGCGTAGAGGGGGAGGGTTACAATGAGCAGTTCTTC CASSVEGEGYNEQFF
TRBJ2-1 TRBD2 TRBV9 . TGTGCCAGCAGCCAAGCCCGGACTAGCGGGGGGGCTAATGAGCAGTTCTTC CASSQARTSGGANEQFF
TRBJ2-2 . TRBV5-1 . TGCGCCAGCAGCTTCGACCCGACAGGGAACACCGGGGAGCTGTTTTTT CASSFDPTGNTGELFF
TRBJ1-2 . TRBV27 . TGTGCCAGCAGACCCATGGGGGCGCGACATGGCTACACCTTC CASRPMGARHGYTF
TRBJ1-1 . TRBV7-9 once TGTGCCAGCAGCTTAGCGTCCGGTACTGAAGCTTTCTTT CASSLASGTEAFF
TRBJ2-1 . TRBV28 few TGTGCCAGCAGTACTTTGGGGGCAGGGCACTACAATGAGCAGTTCTTC CASSTLGAGHYNEQFF
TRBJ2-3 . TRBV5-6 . TGTGCCAGCAGCTCAGACTACAATACGCAGTATTTT CASSSDYNTQYF
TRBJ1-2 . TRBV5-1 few TGCGCCAGCAGCTGGGGGGGACACTCGGCGGGCTATGGCTACACCTTC CASSWGGHSAGYGYTF
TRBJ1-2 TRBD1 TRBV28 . TGTGCCAGCAAAAGGCCACTGGGACAGGCTAACTATGGCTACACCTTC CASKRPLGQANYGYTF
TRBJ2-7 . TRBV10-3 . TGTGCCATCAGTGAGGGTGGCGGGGACTACGAGCAGTACTTC CAISEGGGDYEQYF
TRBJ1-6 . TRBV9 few TGTGCCAGCAGCCCCCCTGGTGGGGGGAATTCACCCCTCCACTTT CASSPPGGGNSPLHF
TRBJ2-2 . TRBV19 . TGTGCCAGTAGTATTTTACAGGGTTACACCGGGGAGCTGTTTTTT CASSILQGYTGELFF
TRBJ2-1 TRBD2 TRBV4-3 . TGCGCCAGCAGCCAAGATACGACTAGCGGGGGGTGGTACAATGAGCAGTTCTTC CASSQDTTSGGWYNEQFF
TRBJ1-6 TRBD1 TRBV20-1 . TGCAGTGCCAGGGGGGCGGGCCTCCACTTT CSARGAGLHF
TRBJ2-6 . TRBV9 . TGTGCCAGCAAAGACGGGGTAACGTCGCCGGGGGCCAACGTCCTGACTTTC CASKDGVTSPGANVLTF
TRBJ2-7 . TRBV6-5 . TGTGCCAGCAGTTATAGACGGGGGAGCGGCGAGCAGTACTTC CASSYRRGSGEQYF
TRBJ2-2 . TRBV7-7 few TGTGCCAGCAGCACTAGCCTATACACCGGGGAGCTGTTTTTT CASSTSLYTGELFF
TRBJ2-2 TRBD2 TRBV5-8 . TGCGCCAGCAGACCGGGACTAGCGGCGGTCACCGGGGAGCTGTTTTTT CASRPGLAAVTGELFF